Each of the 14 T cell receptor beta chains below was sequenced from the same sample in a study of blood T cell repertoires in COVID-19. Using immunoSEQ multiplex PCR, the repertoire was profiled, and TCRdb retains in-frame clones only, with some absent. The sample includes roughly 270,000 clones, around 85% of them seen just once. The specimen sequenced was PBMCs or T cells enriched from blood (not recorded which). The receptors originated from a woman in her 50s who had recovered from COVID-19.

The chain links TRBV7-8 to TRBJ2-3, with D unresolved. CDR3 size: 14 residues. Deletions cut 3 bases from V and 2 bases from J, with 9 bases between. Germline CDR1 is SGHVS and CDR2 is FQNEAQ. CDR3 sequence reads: CASSFYDSTDTQYF. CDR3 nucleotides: TGTGCCAGCAGCTTTTATGACTCCACAGATACGCAGTATTTT.

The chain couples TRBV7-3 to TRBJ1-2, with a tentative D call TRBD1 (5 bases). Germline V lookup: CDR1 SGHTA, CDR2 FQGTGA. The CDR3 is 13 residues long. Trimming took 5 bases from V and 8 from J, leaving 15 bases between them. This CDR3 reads CASSPVAGMGYTF. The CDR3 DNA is TGTGCCAGCAGCCCCGTGGCAGGGATGGGCTACACCTTC.

The CDR3 region is CASSLWDRDTDTQYF. The CDR3, as DNA: TGTGCCAGCAGCCTCTGGGACAGAGACACAGATACGCAGTATTTT. The genes are TRBV7-9 and TRBJ2-3; 7 positions match TRBD1. The V and J ends lost 5 bases and 2 bases, in that order; junction bases with no gene match: 7. Germline V gene data show CDR1 as SEHNR and CDR2 as FQNEAQ (reference sequence). The CDR3 runs to 15 residues.

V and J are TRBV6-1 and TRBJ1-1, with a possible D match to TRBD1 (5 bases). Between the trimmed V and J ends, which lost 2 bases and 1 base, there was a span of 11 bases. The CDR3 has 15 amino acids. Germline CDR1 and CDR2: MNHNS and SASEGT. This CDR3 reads CASSELGLPNTEAFF. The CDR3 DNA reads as TGTGCCAGCAGTGAATTGGGACTCCCGAACACTGAAGCTTTCTTT.

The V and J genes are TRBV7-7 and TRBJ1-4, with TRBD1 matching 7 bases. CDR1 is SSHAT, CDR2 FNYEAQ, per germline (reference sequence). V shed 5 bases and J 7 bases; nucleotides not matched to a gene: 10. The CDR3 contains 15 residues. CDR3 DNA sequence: TGTGCCAGCAGCAAAAACAGGGGACGGGGTGAAAAACTGTTTTTT. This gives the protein CASSKNRGRGEKLFF.

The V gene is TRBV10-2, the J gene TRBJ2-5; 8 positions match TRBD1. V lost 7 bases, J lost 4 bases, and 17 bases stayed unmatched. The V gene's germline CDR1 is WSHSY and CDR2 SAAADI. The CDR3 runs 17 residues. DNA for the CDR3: TGCGCCAGCACCAACTTCCCTCGGACAGGGATCGGAGAGACCCAGTACTTC. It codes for CASTNFPRTGIGETQYF.

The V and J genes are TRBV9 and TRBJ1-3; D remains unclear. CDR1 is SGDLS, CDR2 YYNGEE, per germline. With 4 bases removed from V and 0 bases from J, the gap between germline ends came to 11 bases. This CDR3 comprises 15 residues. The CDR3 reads CASSPIGFSGNTIYF. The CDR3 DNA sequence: TGTGCCAGCAGCCCGATTGGCTTCTCTGGAAACACCATATATTTT.

CDR3: CASRPYSTGPNQPQHF. The CDR3 DNA follows: TGCGCCAGCAGACCATACTCAACAGGGCCTAATCAGCCCCAGCATTTT. This chain links TRBV4-1 with TRBJ1-5; a weak D match, TRBD1 (6 bases). The V and J ends lost 6 bases and 4 bases respectively, with 19 bases between them. The CDR3 length is 16 residues. CDR1 MGHRA and CDR2 YSYEKL come from the germline V gene.

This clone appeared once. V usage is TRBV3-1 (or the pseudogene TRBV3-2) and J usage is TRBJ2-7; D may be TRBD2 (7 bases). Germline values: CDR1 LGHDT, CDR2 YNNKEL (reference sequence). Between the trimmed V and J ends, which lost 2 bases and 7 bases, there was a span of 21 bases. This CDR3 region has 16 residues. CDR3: CASSQNGGAGKREQYF. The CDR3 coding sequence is TGTGCCAGCAGCCAAAATGGGGGGGCAGGGAAAAGGGAGCAGTACTTC.

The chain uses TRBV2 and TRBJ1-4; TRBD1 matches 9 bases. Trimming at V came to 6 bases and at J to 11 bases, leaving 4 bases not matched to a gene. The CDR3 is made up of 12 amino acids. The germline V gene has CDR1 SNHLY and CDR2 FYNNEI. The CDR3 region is CASSGTGTKLFF. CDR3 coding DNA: TGTGCCAGCAGCGGGACAGGGACCAAACTGTTTTTT.

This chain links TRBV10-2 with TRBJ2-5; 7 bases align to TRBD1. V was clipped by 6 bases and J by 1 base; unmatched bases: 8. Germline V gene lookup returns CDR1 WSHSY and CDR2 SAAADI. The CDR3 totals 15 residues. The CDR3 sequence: CASSADRDSQETQYF. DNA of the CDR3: TGCGCCAGCAGCGCCGATCGGGACAGCCAAGAGACCCAGTACTTC.

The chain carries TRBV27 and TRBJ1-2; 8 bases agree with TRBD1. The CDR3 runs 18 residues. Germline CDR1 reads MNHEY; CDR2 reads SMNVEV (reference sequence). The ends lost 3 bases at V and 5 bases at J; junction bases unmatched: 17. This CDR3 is CASSFTGTGPMRGYGYTF. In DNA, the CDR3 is TGTGCCAGCAGTTTCACCGGGACAGGTCCTATGAGGGGTTATGGCTACACCTTC.

The CDR3 sequence is CASTFSEKLFF. Written as DNA, the CDR3 is TGTGCCAGCACTTTTAGCGAAAAACTGTTTTTT. The chain couples TRBV6-5 to TRBJ1-4; no firm D call. Germline V lookup: CDR1 MNHEY, CDR2 SVGAGI. Trimming stripped 7 bases from V and 8 bases from J, with 8 bases between. CDR3 length: 11 amino acids.

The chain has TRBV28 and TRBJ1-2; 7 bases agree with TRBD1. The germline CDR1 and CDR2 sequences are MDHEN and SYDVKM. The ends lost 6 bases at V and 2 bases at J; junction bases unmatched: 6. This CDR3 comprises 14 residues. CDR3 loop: CASRPGQRNYGYTF. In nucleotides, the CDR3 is TGTGCCAGCAGACCGGGACAGAGGAACTATGGCTACACCTTC.